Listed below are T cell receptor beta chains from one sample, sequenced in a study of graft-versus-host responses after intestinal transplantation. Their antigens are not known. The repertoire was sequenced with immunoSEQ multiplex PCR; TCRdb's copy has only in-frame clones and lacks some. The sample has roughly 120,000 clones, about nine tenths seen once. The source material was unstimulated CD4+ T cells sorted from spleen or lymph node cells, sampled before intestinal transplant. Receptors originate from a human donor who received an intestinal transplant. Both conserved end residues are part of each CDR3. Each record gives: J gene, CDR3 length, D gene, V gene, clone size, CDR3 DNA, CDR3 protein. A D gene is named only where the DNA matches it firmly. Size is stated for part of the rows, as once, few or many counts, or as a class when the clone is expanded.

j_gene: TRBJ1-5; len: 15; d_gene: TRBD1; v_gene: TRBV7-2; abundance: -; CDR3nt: TGTGCCAGCAGCTTTAAGGGGGCAGGCAATCAGCCCCAGCATTTT; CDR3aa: CASSFKGAGNQPQHF
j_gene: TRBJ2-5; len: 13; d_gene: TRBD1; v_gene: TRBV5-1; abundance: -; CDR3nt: TGCGCCAGTCGACAGGGGTCGTTGGAGACCCAGTACTTC; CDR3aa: CASRQGSLETQYF
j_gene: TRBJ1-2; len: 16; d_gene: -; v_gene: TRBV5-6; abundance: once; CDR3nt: TGTGCCAGCAGCTTCCCGGACAGTAACTTCCTCTATGGCTACACCTTC; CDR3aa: CASSFPDSNFLYGYTF
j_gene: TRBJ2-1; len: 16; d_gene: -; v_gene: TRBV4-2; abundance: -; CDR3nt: TGTGCCAGCAGCCAAGAAGGAGGCAAAGAGGACAATGAGCAGTTCTTC; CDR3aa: CASSQEGGKEDNEQFF
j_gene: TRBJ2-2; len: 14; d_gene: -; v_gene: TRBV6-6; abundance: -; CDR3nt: TGTGCCAGCAGGGTGGGGGCCAACACCGGGGAGCTGTTTTTT; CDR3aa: CASRVGANTGELFF
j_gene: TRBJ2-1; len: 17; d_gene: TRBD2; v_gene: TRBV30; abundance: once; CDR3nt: TGTGCCTGGACTCCCGGGACTATGGGCGCCGGGGGGAATGAGCAGTTCTTC; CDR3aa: CAWTPGTMGAGGNEQFF
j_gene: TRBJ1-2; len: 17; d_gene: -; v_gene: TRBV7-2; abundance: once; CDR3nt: TGTGCCAGCAGCTCCCGGGCTGGAGGTGGGGAAAACTATGGCTACACCTTC; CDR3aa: CASSSRAGGGENYGYTF
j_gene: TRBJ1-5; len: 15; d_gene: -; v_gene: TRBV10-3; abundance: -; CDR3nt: TGTGCCTGCCGTGAGGGAAGCGGTAGCAATCAGCCCCAGCATTTT; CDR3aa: CACREGSGSNQPQHF
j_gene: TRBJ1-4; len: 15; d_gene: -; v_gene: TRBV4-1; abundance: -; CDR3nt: TGCGCCAGCAGCCACACCGGGACTCGGATCGAAAAACTGTTTTTT; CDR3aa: CASSHTGTRIEKLFF
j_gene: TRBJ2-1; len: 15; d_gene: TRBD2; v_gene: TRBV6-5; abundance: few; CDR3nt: TGTGCCAGCAGTTACGCGAGCGGGAACTACAATGAGCAGTTCTTC; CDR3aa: CASSYASGNYNEQFF
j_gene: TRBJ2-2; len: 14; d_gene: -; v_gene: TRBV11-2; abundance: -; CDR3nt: TGTGCCAGCAGCGTGGGAGTTCGGACCGGGGAGCTGTTTTTT; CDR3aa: CASSVGVRTGELFF
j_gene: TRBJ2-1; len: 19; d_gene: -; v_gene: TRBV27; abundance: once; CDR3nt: TGTGCCAGCAGTTCCTCTGATATGCCGGGTCCACTCATCTACAATGAGCAGTTCTTC; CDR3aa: CASSSSDMPGPLIYNEQFF
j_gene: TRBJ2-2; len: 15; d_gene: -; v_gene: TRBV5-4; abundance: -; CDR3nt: TGTGCCAGCAGCTTGGGTTGGCAGGGGCCCGGGGAGCTGTTTTTT; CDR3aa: CASSLGWQGPGELFF
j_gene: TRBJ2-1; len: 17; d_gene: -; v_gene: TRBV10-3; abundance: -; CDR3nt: TGTGCCATCAGTGAGTTCGTCAACCAGGGGCTGTACAATGAGCAGTTCTTC; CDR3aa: CAISEFVNQGLYNEQFF
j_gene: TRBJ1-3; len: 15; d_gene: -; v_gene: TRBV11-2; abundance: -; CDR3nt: TGTGCCAGCAGCTTAGGGGCGTCCTCTGGAAACACCATATATTTT; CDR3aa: CASSLGASSGNTIYF
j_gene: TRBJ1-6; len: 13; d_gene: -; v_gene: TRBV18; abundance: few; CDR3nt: TGTGCCAGCTCACGGGGGGGAACTTCACCCCTCCACTTT; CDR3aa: CASSRGGTSPLHF
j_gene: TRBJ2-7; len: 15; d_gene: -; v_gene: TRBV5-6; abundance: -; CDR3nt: TGTGCCAGCAGCCCTCGGACACTCGAAACCTACGAGCAGTACTTC; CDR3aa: CASSPRTLETYEQYF
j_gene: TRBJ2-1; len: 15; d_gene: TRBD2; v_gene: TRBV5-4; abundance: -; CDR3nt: TGTGCCAGCAGCTTGGGACTAGCGGTCAACAATGAGCAGTTCTTC; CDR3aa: CASSLGLAVNNEQFF
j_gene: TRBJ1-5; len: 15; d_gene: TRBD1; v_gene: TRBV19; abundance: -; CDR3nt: TGTGCCAGTAGTATAGTCGGAGGGGGCACCCAGCCCCAGCATTTT; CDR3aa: CASSIVGGGTQPQHF
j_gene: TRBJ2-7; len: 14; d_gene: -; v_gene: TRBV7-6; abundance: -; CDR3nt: TGTGCCAGCAGCCCCTGGAGAAATTTCTACGAGCAGTACTTC; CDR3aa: CASSPWRNFYEQYF
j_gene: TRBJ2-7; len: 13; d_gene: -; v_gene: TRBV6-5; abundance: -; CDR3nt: TGTGCCAGCAAGGGGAGGTCTTCCTACGAGCAGTACTTC; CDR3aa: CASKGRSSYEQYF
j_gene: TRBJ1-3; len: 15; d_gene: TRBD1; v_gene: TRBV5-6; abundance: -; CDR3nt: TGTGCCAGCAGCTTTTACAGGGGGCACGGAAACACCATATATTTT; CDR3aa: CASSFYRGHGNTIYF
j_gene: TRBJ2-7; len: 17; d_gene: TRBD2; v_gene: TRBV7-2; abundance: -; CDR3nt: TGTGCCAGCAGCCGGAAGGGACTAGCGGGGGGGCCATATGAGCAGTACTTC; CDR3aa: CASSRKGLAGGPYEQYF
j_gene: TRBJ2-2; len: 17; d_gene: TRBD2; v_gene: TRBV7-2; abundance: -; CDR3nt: TGTGCCAGCAGCCTAAGGGGACTAGGCCCCTACACCGGGGAGCTGTTTTTT; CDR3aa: CASSLRGLGPYTGELFF
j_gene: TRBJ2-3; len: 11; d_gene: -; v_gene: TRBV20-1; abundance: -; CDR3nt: TGCAGTGCGTTCGGCACAGATACGCAGTATTTT; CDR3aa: CSAFGTDTQYF
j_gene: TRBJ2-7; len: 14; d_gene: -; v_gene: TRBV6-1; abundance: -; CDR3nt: TGTGCCAGCAGTAGGGGGGGGGACTACGGTACGCAGTACTTC; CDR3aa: CASSRGGDYGTQYF
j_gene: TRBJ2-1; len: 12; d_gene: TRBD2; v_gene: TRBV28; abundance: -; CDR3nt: TGTGCCAGCGAACGGGAGGAAGGTGAGCAGTTCTTC; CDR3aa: CASEREEGEQFF
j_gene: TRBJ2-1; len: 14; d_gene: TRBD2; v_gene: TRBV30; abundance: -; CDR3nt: TGTGCCTGGAGCAGCGGGAGCTCCTACAATGAGCAGTTCTTC; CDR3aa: CAWSSGSSYNEQFF
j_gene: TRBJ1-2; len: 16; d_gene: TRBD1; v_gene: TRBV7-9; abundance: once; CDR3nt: TGTGCCAGCAGCTTCCAGGGACAGGGGGGCAACTATGGCTACACCTTC; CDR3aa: CASSFQGQGGNYGYTF
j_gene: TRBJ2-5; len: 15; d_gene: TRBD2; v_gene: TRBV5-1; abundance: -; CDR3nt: TGCGCCAGCAGTCAGACTAGCGGGGTTCTTGAGACCCAGTACTTC; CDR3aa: CASSQTSGVLETQYF
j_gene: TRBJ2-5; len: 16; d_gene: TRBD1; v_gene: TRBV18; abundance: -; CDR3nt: TGTGCCAGCTCACCACTACTCGGGACAGTTCAAGAGACCCAGTACTTC; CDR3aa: CASSPLLGTVQETQYF
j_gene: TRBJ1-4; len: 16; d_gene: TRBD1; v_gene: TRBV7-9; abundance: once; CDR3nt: TGTGCCAGCAGCTCCCCAACGACAGGGTTAAATGAAAAACTGTTTTTT; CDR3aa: CASSSPTTGLNEKLFF
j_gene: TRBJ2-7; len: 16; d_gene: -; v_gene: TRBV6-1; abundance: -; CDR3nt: TGTGCCAGCAGTGCCCGGGGGGCAGGGGTAACCTACGAGCAGTACTTC; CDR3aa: CASSARGAGVTYEQYF
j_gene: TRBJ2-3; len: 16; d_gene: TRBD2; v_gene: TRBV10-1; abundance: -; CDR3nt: TGCGCCAGCAGTGAGTCTCTAGCGGGGGGCCGTGATACGCAGTATTTT; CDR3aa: CASSESLAGGRDTQYF
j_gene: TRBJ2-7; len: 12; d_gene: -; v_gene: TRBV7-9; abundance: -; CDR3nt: TGTGCCAGCAGCGGCAGGGTCTACGAGCAGTACTTC; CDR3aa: CASSGRVYEQYF
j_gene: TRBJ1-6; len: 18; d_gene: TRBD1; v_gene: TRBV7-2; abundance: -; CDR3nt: TGTGCCAGCAGCTTAGCTTTCGACAGGGTCGTTAGGAATTCACCCCTCCACTTT; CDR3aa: CASSLAFDRVVRNSPLHF
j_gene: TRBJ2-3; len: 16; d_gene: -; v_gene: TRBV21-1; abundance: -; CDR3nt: TGTGCCAGCAGCTGGGGACTAGCGGTGAGCACAGATACGCAGTATTTT; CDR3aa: CASSWGLAVSTDTQYF
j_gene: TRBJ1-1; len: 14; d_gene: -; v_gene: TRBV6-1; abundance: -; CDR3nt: TGTGCCAGCAGTCCCCCCGGGATGAACACTGAAGCTTTCTTT; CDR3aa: CASSPPGMNTEAFF
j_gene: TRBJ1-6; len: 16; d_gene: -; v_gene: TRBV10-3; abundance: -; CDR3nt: TGTGCCATCAGTGAGTCAGTCTGGCAGGGGACCTCACCCCTCCACTTT; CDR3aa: CAISESVWQGTSPLHF
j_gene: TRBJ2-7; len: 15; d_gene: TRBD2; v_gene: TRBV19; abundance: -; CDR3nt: TGTGCCAGTAGTATTCAGCGGGGGGTTTCCTACGAGCAGTACTTC; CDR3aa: CASSIQRGVSYEQYF
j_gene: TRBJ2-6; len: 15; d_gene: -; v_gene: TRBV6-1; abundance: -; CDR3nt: TGTGCCAGCAGTGCCTCCAGCTCTGGGGCCAACGTCCTGACTTTC; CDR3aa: CASSASSSGANVLTF
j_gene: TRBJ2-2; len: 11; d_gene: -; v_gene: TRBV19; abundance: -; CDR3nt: TGTGCCAGTAGTACTTACGGGGAGCTGTTTTTT; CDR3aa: CASSTYGELFF
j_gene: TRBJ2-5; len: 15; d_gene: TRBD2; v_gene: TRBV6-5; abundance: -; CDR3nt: TGTGCCAGCAGTCTGGGCGGGAGGAGGGAGGAGACCCAGTACTTC; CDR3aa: CASSLGGRREETQYF
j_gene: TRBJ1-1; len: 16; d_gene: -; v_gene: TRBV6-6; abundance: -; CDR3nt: TGTGCCAGCAGTTACCCGTCGGGGGGAGTGAACACTGAAGCTTTCTTT; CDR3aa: CASSYPSGGVNTEAFF
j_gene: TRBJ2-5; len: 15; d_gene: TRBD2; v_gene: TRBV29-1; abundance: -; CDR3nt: TGCAGCGTTGATGGGGATAGACTAGCGGGGGCTTCCCAGTACTTC; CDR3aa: CSVDGDRLAGASQYF
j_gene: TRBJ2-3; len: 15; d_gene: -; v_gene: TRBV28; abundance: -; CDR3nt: TGTGCCAGCAGGGACATGGGCCCTAGCACAGATACGCAGTATTTT; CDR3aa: CASRDMGPSTDTQYF
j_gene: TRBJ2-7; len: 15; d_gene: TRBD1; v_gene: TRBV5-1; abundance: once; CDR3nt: TGCGCCAGCAGCTTGGGGACAGGGGTTTCCTACGAGCAGTACTTC; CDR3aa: CASSLGTGVSYEQYF
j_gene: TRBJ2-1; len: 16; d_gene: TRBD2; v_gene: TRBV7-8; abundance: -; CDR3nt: TGTGCCAGCAGCATAATAGCGGGAAGTCCCTACAATGAGCAGTTCTTC; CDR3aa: CASSIIAGSPYNEQFF
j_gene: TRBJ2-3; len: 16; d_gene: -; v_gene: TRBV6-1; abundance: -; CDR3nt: TGTGCCAGCAGTGAACAACGGGGGATTGGCACAGATACGCAGTATTTT; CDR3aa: CASSEQRGIGTDTQYF
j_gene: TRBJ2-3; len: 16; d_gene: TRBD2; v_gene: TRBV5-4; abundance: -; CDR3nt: TGTGCCAGCAGCCTAAAAACTAGCGGGGGACTAAATACGCAGTATTTT; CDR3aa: CASSLKTSGGLNTQYF
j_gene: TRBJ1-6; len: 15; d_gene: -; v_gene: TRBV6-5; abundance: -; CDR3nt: TGTGCCAGCAGGACAGGAGGTTACCCTAATTCACCCCTCCACTTT; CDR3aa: CASRTGGYPNSPLHF
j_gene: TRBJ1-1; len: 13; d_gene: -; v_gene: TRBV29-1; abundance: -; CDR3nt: TGCAGCGTTCAAAATAATAGGGGCACTGAAGCTTTCTTT; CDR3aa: CSVQNNRGTEAFF
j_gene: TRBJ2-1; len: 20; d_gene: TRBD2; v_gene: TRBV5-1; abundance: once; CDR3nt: TGCGCCAGCGGATCAGAAGGACTAGAGGGGAATCCCGCCCCCTACAATGAGCAGTTCTTC; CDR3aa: CASGSEGLEGNPAPYNEQFF
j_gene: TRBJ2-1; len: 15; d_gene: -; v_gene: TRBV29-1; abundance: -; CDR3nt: TGCAGCGTCCCACGCACTAGTGGTTCCTACAATGAGCAGTTCTTC; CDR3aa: CSVPRTSGSYNEQFF
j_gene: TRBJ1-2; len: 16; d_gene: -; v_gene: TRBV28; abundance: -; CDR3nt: TGTGCCAGCAGTTTATTAACAGGGAAAGCTAACTATGGCTACACCTTC; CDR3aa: CASSLLTGKANYGYTF
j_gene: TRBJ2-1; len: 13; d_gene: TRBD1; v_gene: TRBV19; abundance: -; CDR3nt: TGTGCCAGTAGAAGGGACAGTTACAATGAGCAGTTCTTC; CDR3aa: CASRRDSYNEQFF
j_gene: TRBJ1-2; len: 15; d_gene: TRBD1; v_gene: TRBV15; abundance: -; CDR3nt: TGTGCCACCAGCATATGGGACAGGGGTGAGGGTGGCTACACCTTC; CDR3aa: CATSIWDRGEGGYTF
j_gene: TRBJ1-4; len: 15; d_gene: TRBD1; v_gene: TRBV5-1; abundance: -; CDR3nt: TGCGCCAGCAGCTTGGGGACAGGCGTAAATGAAAAACTGTTTTTT; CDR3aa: CASSLGTGVNEKLFF
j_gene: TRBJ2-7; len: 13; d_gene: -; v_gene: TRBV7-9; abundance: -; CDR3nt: TGTGCCAGCAGCCCGGGTGTCACCTACGAGCAGTACTTC; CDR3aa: CASSPGVTYEQYF
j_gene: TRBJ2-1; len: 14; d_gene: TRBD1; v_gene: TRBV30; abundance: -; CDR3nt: TGTGCCTGGAGAACAGGGGCCAACTACAATGAGCAGTTCTTC; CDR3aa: CAWRTGANYNEQFF